The entry below describes one TCR beta chain. Profiled with immunoSEQ multiplex PCR; TCRdb holds only in-frame clones, not every one. The table lists around 210,000 clones, roughly 85% of them singletons. The sample originates from a study of blood T cell repertoires in COVID-19. Across the whole study: Specimens from acute and convalescent COVID-19 originated in the United States, Italy and Spain.

Trimming stripped 9 bases from V and 5 bases from J, with 13 bases between. Germline V gene data show CDR1 as LGHDT and CDR2 as YNNKEL (reference sequence). CDR3 length: 12 residues. Source material: peripheral blood. The receptor was derived from a man aged 50 to 59 with COVID-19, enrolled during active disease. The chain joins TRBV3-1 (or the pseudogene TRBV3-2) to TRBJ2-5; tentatively, D is TRBD2 (6 bases). CDR3: CASEAAGETQYF. CDR3 DNA: TGTGCCAGTGAGGCCGCGGGGGAGACCCAGTACTTC.